This T cell receptor (beta chain) was obtained from a study of T cell clonotyping in hematopoietic cell transplantation. Profiling relied on immunoSEQ multiplex PCR, and the TCRdb table lists in-frame clones only, not all of them. The data contain more than 65,000 clones, around 94% of them singletons. V was shortened by 2 bases and J by 1 base, with 10 bases between the two germline ends. CDR1 SGHNT and CDR2 YYREEE come from the germline V gene (reference sequence). This CDR3 comprises 14 residues. As to this clone: Other DNA sequences in the sample encode the same CDR3.

What was sequenced was peripheral blood mononuclear cells. This chain connects TRBV5-4 to TRBJ2-7, with a tentative D call TRBD1 (5 bases). This TCR came from a man between 50 and 59 years old in good health. Some clones in this sample may be carry-over from other donors' samples. CDR3 coding DNA: TGTGCCAGCAGCTTAGGGCCAGGGTCCTACGAGCAGTACTTC. Translating it yields CASSLGPGSYEQYF.